The clone carrying this TCR beta chain was seen only a few times. Its antigen is as yet unknown. Extraction and reverse transcription of RNA yielded cDNA as the sequencing template. Assay: immunoSEQ multiplex PCR; the TCRdb copy retains only in-frame clones and omits some. The repertoire holds approximately 180,000 clones, with roughly 58% as singletons. These data are taken from a study of CD8+ T cells in alopecia areata. General study findings and limits: Scalp clonality and expanded CD8+ clones among the top 100 showed significant decreases with tofacitinib. Scalp sequencing captures resident alphabeta T cells of normal skin too.

Treatment described: oral pan-JAK inhibitor, 5-10 mg twice daily. Alopecia areata patients had lesional scalp punch biopsies and peripheral blood taken from them. CD4+ and CD8+ T cells were sorted from PBMCs. Germline CDR1 SGHAT, CDR2 FQNNGV. Between the trimmed V and J ends, which lost 1 base and 4 bases, there was a span of 10 bases. The CDR3 loop spans 14 amino acids. The receptor was derived from a human donor with alopecia areata. The chain couples TRBV11-2 to TRBJ2-5; D is uncertain. Sample: CD4+ T cells sorted from blood, taken around week 55, from a patient treated with tofacitinib. The CDR3 spells CASSLVGRRETQYF. DNA for the CDR3: TGTGCCAGCAGCTTAGTGGGCAGGAGAGAGACCCAGTACTTC.